This TCR beta chain was recovered during a study of T cells and Merkel cell carcinoma outcomes. As concerns this clone: Its matching antigen is unknown.

Generated by immunoSEQ multiplex PCR, the TCRdb table keeps only in-frame clones and is missing some. Among approximately 15,000 clones listed, over 70% were seen once. Findings and caveats of the study: In Merkel cell carcinoma, repertoire and T-cell density reportedly predicted outcomes.

The CDR3 runs 16 residues. Germline V gives CDR1 MNHNS, CDR2 SASEGT. Trimming took 0 bases from V and 9 from J; bases not matched to a gene: 6. V and J are TRBV6-1 and TRBJ2-1, with 12 bases lining up with TRBD2. The sample consisted of tumor tissue from Merkel cell carcinoma. The TCR was taken from a human donor with Merkel cell carcinoma. The DNA for the CDR3 is TGTGCCAGCAGTGAAGCTGCTAGCGGGAGGGAGGGTGAGCAGTTCTTC. The encoded protein is CASSEAASGREGEQFF.